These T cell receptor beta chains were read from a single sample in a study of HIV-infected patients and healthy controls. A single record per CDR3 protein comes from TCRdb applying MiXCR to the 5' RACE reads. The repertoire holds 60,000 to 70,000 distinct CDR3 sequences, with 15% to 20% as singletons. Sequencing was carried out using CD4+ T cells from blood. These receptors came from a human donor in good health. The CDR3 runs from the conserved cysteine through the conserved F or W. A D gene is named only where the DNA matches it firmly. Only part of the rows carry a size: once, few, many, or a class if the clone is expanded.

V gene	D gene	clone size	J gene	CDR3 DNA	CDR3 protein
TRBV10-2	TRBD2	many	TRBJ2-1	TGCGCCAGCAGTGATGACCCTGCGGGGGGGCACCGTGAGCAGTTCTTC	CASSDDPAGGHREQFF
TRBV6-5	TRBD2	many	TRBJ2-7	TGTGCCAGCAGTTACTCGACACCTAGCGGGAGGTACCCCTACGAGCAGTACTTC	CASSYSTPSGRYPYEQYF
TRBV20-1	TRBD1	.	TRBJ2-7	TGCAGTGCTGGGCCAGGACAGGGTAGTCAAGAGCAGTACTTC	CSAGPGQGSQEQYF
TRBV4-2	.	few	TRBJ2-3	TGTGCCAGCAAGGGTTTGGCGGGGACCACAGATACGCAGTATTTT	CASKGLAGTTDTQYF
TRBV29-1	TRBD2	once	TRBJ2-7	TGCAGCGTTGAAGATCGGGAGGGTGGAGCGCAGTACTTC	CSVEDREGGAQYF
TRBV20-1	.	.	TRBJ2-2	TGCAGTGCTAGAATTTCGAACACCGGGGAGCTGTTTTTT	CSARISNTGELFF
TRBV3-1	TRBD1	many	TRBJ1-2	TGTGCCAGCAGCAGGGGGCAAGCTAACTATGGCTACACCTTC	CASSRGQANYGYTF
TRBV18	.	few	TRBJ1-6	TGTGCCAGCTCACCCATGGGACCGAACAATAATTCACCCCTCCACTTT	CASSPMGPNNNSPLHF
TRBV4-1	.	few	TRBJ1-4	TGCGCCAGCAGCTCCTACCCCCGGGGGAAAAGGGATGAAAAACTGTTTTTT	CASSSYPRGKRDEKLFF
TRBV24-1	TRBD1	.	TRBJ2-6	TGTGCCACCAGTGAATCGGGACAGGGGTCTGGGGCCAACGTCCTGACTTTC	CATSESGQGSGANVLTF
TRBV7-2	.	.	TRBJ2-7	TGTGCCAGCAGCATGGATAGGAGCTCCTACGAGCAGTACTTC	CASSMDRSSYEQYF
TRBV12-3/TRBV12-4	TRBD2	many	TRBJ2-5	TGTGCCAGCAGTCCGCGACTAGCGGGTTCCCAAGAGACCCAGTACTTC	CASSPRLAGSQETQYF
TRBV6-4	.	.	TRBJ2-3	TGTGCCAGCAGTGACGGGAGGGATACGCAGTATTTT	CASSDGRDTQYF
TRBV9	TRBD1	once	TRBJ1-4	TGTGCCAGCAGCGTAGATATAGGGGGCGCAACTGAAAAACTGTTTTTT	CASSVDIGGATEKLFF
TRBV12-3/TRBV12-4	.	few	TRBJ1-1	TGTGCCAGCAGTTTAGGAGGGAAGACTGAAGCTTTCTTT	CASSLGGKTEAFF
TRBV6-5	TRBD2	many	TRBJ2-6	TGTGCCAGCAGTTACACTAACCCACATCGGGGGAGGGCCCCTGGGGCCAACGTCCTGACTTTC	CASSYTNPHRGRAPGANVLTF
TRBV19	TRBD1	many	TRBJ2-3	TGTGCCAGTAGTAGGGCACAGGGGACCGCAGATACGCAGTATTTT	CASSRAQGTADTQYF
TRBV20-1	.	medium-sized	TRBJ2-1	TGCAGTGCTAGCCCGAGCTCCTACAATGAGCAGTTCTTC	CSASPSSYNEQFF
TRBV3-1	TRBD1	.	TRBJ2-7	TGTGCCAGCAGCCAAGCAGGGGGCGCCTACGAGCAGTACTTC	CASSQAGGAYEQYF
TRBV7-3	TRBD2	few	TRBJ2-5	TGTGCCAGCAGCCTCTCCGGGACTAGCTCCGGAGAGACCCAGTACTTC	CASSLSGTSSGETQYF
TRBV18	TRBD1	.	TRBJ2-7	TGTGCCAGCTCACCACCGGGACAGATCTACGAGCAGTACTTC	CASSPPGQIYEQYF
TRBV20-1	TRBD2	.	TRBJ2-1	TGCAGTGCTAGAGATCCGGGACTAGCGGGATGGGGAAACTACAATGAGCAGTTCTTC	CSARDPGLAGWGNYNEQFF
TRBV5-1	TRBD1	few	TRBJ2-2	TGCGCCAGCAGCTTGGATTCGAGGGGGCGCACCGGGGAGCTGTTTTTT	CASSLDSRGRTGELFF
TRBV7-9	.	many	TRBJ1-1	TGTGCCAGCAGCTTAGAGGCCCATGGGGCTTTCTTT	CASSLEAHGAFF
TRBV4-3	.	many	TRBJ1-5	TGCGCCAGCAGCCCCGGAAACAGTCCCAATCAGCCCCAGCATTTT	CASSPGNSPNQPQHF
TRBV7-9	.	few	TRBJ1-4	TGTGCCAGCAGCTTAGGGTCTGCAACTAATGAAAAACTGTTTTTT	CASSLGSATNEKLFF
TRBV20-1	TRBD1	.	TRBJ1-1	TGCAGTGCTAGAGATGCGCGACAGGGGAGTTTGGCGACTGAAGCTTTCTTT	CSARDARQGSLATEAFF
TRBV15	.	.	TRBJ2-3	TGTGCCACCAGCAGAGTAACCCTCACAGATACGCAGTATTTT	CATSRVTLTDTQYF
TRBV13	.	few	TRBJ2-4	TGTGCCAGCAGCTTGTCGGGACATCGGGGTTCAAACATTCAGTACTTC	CASSLSGHRGSNIQYF
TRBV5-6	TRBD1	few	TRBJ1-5	TGTGCCAGCAGCCGGGGACAGGGGGCCGGAGTTGGCAATCAGCCCCAGCATTTT	CASSRGQGAGVGNQPQHF
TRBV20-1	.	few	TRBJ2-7	TGCAGTGCTAGAGGGATCTACGAGCAGTACTTC	CSARGIYEQYF
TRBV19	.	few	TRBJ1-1	TGTGCCAGTACTTTCCAGGGCTCGTATGTCGGCGAAGCTTTCTTT	CASTFQGSYVGEAFF
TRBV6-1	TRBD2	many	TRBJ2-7	TGTGCCAGCAGATCGGGACTAGCGGGAGACGAGCAGTACTTC	CASRSGLAGDEQYF
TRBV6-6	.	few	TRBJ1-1	TGTGCCAGCACCTGGGAGAACACTGAAGCTTTCTTT	CASTWENTEAFF
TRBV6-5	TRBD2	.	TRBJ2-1	TGTGCCAGCAGTTACGTGTCCCCCCTAGCGGACCCTTGGAATGAGCAGTTCTTC	CASSYVSPLADPWNEQFF
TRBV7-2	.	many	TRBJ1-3	TGTGCCAGCGCCGGGCGAGGTTACGGAAACACCATATATTTT	CASAGRGYGNTIYF
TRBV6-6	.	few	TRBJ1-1	TGTGCCAGCAGTTACGGGGGCCGGGGCCAAATGAACACTGAAGCTTTCTTT	CASSYGGRGQMNTEAFF
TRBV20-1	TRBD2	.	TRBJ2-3	TGCAGTGCGGCGAGCGGGACCGAGGTTGCAGATACGCAGTATTTT	CSAASGTEVADTQYF
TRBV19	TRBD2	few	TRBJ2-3	TGTGCCAGTAGTACGCGGGGGGTGAGCACAGATACGCAGTATTTT	CASSTRGVSTDTQYF
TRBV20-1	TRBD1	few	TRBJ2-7	TGCAGTGCACGGAGGACAGGGGCTTACGAGCAGTACTTC	CSARRTGAYEQYF
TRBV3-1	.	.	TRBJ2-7	TGTGCCAGCAGCCTCGGACTGGCCTACGAGCAGTACTTC	CASSLGLAYEQYF
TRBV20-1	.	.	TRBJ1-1	TGCAGTGCTACCCCAGCAGGGAACACTGAAGCTTTCTTT	CSATPAGNTEAFF
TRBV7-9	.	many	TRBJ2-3	TGTGCCAGCAGCCCCCTCCCGGGCAGGGGAGGGACAGATACGCAGTATTTT	CASSPLPGRGGTDTQYF
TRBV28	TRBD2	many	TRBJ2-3	TGTGCCAGCAGTTCCCTGGGACTAGCAGTAGCAGATACGCAGTATTTT	CASSSLGLAVADTQYF